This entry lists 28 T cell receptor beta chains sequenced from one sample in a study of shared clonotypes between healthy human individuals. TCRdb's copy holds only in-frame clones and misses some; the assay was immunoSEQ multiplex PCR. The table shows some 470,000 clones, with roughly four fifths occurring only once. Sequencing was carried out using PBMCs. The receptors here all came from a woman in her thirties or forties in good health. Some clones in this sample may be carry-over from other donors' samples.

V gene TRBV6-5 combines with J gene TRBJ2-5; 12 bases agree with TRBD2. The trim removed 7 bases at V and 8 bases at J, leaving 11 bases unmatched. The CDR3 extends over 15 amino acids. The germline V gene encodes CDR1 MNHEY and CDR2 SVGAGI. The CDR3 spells CASTQGLAGVGTQYF. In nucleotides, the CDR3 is TGTGCCAGCACCCAGGGACTAGCGGGTGTCGGAACCCAGTACTTC.

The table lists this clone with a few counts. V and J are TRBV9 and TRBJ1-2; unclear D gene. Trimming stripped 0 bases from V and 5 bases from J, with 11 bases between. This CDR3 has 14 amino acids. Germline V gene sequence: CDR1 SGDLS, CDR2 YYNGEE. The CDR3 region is CASSVAVGGYGYTF. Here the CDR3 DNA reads TGTGCCAGCAGCGTAGCGGTCGGCGGATATGGCTACACCTTC.

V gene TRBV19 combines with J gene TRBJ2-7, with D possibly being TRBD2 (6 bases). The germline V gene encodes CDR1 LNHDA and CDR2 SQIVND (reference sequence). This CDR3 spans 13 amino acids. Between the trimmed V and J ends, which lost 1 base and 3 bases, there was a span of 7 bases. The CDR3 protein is CASSIAGVYEQYF. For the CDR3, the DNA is TGTGCCAGTAGTATAGCGGGAGTCTACGAGCAGTACTTC.

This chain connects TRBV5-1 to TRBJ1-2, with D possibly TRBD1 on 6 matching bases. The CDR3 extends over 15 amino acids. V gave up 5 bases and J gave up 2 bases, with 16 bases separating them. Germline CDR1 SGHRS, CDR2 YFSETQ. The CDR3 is CASRPTGGQNYGYTF. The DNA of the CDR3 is TGCGCCAGCAGACCGACCGGGGGGCAGAACTATGGCTACACCTTC.

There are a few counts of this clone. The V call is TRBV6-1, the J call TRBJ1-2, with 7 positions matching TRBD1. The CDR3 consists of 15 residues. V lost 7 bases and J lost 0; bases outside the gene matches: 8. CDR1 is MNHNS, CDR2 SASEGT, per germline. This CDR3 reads CASNKIQGSNYGYTF. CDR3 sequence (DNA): TGTGCCAGCAACAAAATACAGGGGTCTAACTATGGCTACACCTTC.

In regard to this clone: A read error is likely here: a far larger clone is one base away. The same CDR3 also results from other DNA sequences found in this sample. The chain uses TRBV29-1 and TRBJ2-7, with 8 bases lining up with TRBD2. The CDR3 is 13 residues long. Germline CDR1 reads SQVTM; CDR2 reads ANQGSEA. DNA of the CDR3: TGCAGCGTTGAAGTTAGCGGGACCTATGAGCAGTACTTC. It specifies CSVEVSGTYEQYF.

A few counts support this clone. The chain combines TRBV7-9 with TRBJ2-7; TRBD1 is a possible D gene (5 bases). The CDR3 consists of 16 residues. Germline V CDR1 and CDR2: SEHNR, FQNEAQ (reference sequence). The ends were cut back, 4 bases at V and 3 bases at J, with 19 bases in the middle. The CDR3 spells CASSSTSGRWYYEQYF. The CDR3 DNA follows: TGTGCCAGCAGCTCCACCTCAGGGCGGTGGTACTACGAGCAGTACTTC.

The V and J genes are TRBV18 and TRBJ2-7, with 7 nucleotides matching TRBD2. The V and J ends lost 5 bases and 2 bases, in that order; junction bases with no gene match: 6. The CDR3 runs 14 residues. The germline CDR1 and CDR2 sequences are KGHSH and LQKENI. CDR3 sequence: CASSTGGSAYEQYF. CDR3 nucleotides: TGTGCCAGCTCAACCGGGGGGTCAGCCTACGAGCAGTACTTC.

CDR3 coding DNA: TGTGCCAGCAGCCCGCAGGGTATGGGTTGGTACGGCAATCAGCCCCAGCATTTT. Translated: CASSPQGMGWYGNQPQHF. The chain combines TRBV28 with TRBJ1-5, with D possibly TRBD1 on 5 matching bases. This CDR3 region has 18 residues. Trimming shortened V by 6 bases and J by 2 bases, and 23 bases separated the two germline ends. The V gene's germline CDR1 is MDHEN and CDR2 SYDVKM.

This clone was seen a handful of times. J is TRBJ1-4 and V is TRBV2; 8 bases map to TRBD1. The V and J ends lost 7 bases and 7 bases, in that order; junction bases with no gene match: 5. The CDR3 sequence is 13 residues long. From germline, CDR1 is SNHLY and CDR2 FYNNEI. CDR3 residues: CASNQGAFEKLFF. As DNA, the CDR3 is TGTGCCAGCAACCAGGGGGCTTTTGAAAAACTGTTTTTT.

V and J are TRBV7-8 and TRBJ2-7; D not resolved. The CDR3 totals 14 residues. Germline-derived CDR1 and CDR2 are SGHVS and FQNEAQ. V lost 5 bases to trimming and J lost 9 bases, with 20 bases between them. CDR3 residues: CASSLDGVLDGQYF. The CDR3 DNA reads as TGTGCCAGCAGCCTAGATGGGGTACTTGACGGGCAGTACTTC.

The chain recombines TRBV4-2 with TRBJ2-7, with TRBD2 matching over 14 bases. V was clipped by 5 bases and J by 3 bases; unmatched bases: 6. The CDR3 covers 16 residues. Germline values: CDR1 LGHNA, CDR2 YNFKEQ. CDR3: CASSVGTSGSLYEQYF. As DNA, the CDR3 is TGTGCCAGCAGCGTGGGGACTAGCGGGAGTCTCTACGAGCAGTACTTC.

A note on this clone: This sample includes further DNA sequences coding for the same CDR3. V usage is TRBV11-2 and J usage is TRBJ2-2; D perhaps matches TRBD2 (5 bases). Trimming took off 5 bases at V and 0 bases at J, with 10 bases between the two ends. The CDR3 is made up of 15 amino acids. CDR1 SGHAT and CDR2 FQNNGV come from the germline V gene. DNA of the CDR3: TGTGCCAGCAGCCCCCTCGGGGCGAACACCGGGGAGCTGTTTTTT. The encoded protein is CASSPLGANTGELFF. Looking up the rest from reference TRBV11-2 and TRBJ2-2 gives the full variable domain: EAGVAQSPRYKIIEKRQSVAFWCNPISGHATLYWYQQILGQGPKLLIQFQNNGVVDDSQLPKDRFSAERLKGVDSTLKIQPAKLEDSAVYLCASSPLGANTGELFFGEGSRLTVL.

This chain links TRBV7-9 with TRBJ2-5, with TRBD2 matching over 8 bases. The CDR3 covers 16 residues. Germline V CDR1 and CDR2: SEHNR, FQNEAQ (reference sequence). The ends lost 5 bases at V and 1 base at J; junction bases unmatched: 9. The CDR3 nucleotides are TGTGCCAGCAGCCCGGGACTAGGAAGCGCCCAAGAGACCCAGTACTTC. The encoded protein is CASSPGLGSAQETQYF.

CDR3 sequence: CASSFGGTANTEAFF. Here the CDR3 DNA reads TGTGCCAGCAGCTTTGGGGGGACAGCGAACACTGAAGCTTTCTTT. This chain links TRBV7-8 with TRBJ1-1; 7 positions agree with TRBD1. The germline gives CDR1 SGHVS, CDR2 FQNEAQ. The V gene end was trimmed by 3 bases and the J gene end by 1 base; junction bases not matched to a gene: 5. The CDR3 sequence is 15 residues long.

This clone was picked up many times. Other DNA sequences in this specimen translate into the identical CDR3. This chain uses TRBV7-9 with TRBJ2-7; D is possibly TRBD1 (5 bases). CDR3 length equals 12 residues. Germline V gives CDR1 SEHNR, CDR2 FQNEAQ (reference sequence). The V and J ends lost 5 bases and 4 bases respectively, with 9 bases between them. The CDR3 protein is CASSIDSYEQYF. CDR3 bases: TGTGCCAGCAGCATCGACAGTTACGAGCAGTACTTC.

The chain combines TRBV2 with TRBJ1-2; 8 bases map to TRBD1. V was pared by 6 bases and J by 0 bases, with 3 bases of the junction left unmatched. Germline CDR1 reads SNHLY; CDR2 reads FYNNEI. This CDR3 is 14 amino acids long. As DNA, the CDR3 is TGTGCCAGCAGGAAACAGGGGGCTAACTATGGCTACACCTTC. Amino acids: CASRKQGANYGYTF.

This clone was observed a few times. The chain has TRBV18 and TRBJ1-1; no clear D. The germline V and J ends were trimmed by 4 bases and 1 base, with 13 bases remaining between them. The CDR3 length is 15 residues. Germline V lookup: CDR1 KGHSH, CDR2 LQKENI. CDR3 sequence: CASSQGVVENTEAFF. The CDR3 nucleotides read TGTGCCAGCTCACAAGGTGTGGTGGAGAACACTGAAGCTTTCTTT.

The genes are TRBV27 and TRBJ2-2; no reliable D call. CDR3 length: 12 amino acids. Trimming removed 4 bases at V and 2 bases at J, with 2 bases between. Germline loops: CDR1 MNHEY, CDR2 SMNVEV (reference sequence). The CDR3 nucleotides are TGTGCCAGCAGTTCCAACACCGGGGAGCTGTTTTTT. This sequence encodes CASSSNTGELFF.

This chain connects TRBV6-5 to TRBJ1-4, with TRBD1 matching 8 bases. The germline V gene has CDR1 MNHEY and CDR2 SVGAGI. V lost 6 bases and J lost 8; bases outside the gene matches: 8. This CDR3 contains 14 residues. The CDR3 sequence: CASSLSGTGEKLFF. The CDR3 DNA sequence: TGTGCCAGCAGCCTCTCCGGGACAGGCGAAAAACTGTTTTTT.

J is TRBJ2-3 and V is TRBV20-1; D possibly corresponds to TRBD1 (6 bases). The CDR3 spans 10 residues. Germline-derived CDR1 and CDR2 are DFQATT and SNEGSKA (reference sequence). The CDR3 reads CREPGVTQYF. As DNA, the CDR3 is TGCAGGGAACCAGGGGTTACGCAGTATTTT.

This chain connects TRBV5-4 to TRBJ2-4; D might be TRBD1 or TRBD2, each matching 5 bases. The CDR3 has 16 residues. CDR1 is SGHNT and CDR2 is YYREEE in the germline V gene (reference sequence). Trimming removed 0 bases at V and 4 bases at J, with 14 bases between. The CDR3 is CASSLGGADLKNIQYF. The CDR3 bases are TGTGCCAGCAGCTTGGGAGGGGCAGACCTAAAAAACATTCAGTACTTC.

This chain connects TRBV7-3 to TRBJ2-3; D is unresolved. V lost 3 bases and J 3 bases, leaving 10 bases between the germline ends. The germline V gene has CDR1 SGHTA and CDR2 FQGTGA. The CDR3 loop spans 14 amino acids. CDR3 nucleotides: TGTGCCAGCAGCTTCGACCTACGAACAGATACGCAGTATTTT. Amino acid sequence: CASSFDLRTDTQYF.

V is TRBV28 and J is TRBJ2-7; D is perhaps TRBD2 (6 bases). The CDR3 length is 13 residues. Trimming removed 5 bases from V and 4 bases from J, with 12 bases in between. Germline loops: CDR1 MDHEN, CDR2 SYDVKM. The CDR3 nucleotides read TGTGCCAGCAGTGGGGCGGGACCATACGAGCAGTACTTC. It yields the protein CASSGAGPYEQYF.

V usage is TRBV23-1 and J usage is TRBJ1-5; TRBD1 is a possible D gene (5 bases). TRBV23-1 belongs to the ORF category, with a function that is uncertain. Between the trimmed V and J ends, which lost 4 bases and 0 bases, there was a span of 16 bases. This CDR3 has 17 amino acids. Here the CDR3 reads CASSPSREGDSNQPQHF. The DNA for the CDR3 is TGCGCCAGCAGTCCTTCTCGGGAAGGGGATAGCAATCAGCCCCAGCATTTT.

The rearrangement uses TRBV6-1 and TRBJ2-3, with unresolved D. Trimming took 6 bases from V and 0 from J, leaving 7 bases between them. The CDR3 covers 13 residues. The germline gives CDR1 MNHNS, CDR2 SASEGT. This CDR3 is CASRTPSTDTQYF. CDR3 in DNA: TGTGCCAGCAGAACCCCTAGCACAGATACGCAGTATTTT.

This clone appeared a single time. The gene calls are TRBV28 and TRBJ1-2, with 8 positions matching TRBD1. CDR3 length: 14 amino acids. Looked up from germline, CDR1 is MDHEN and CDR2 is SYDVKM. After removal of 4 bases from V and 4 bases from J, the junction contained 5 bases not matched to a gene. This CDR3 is CASSSPGQAYGYTF. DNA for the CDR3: TGTGCCAGCAGTTCGCCGGGACAGGCCTATGGCTACACCTTC.

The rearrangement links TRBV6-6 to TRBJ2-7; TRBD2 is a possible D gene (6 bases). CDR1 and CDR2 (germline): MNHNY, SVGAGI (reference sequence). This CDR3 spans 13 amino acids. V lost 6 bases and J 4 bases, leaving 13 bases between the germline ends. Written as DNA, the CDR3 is TGTGCCAGCAGCGCGGGACGGGGATACGAGCAGTACTTC. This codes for CASSAGRGYEQYF.